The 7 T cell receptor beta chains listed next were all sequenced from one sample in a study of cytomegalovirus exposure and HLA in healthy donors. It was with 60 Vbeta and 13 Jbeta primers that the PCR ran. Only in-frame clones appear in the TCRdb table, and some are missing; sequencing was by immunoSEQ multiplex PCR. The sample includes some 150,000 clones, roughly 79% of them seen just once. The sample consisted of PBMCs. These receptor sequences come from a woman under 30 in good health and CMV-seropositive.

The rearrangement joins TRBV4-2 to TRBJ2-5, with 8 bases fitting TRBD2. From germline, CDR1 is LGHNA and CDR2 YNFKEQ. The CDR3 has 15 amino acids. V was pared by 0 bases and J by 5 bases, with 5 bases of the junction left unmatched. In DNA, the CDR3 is TGTGCCAGCAGCCAAGATCCGGGGGGGCGGGAGACCCAGTACTTC. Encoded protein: CASSQDPGGRETQYF.

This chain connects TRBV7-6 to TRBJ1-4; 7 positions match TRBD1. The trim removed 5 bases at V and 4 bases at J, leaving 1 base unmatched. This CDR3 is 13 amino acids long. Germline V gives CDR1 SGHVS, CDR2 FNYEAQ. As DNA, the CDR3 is TGTGCCAGCAGCACAGGGGTTAATGAAAAACTGTTTTTT. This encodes CASSTGVNEKLFF.

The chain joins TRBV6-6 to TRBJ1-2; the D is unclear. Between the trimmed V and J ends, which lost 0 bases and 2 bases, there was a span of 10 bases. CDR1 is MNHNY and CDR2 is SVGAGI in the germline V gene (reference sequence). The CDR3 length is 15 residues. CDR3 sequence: CASSYSTSGNYGYTF. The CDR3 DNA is TGTGCCAGCAGTTACTCGACGTCCGGGAACTATGGCTACACCTTC.

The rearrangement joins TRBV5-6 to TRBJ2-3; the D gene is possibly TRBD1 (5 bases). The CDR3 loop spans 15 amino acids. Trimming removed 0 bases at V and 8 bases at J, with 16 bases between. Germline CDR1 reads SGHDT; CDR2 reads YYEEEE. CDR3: CASSLDRKIVGTQYF. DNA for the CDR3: TGTGCCAGCAGCTTGGACAGGAAAATAGTGGGTACGCAGTATTTT.

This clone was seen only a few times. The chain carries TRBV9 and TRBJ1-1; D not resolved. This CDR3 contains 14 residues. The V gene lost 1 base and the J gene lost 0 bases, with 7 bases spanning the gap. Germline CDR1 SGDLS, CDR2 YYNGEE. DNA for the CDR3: TGTGCCAGCAGCGTAACGAGCATGAACACTGAAGCTTTCTTT. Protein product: CASSVTSMNTEAFF.

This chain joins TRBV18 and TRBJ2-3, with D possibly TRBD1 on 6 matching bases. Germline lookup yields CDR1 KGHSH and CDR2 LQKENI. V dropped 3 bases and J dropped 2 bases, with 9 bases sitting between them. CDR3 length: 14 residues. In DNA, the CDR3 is TGTGCCAGCTCACCTTACAGGGACACAGATACGCAGTATTTT. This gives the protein CASSPYRDTDTQYF.

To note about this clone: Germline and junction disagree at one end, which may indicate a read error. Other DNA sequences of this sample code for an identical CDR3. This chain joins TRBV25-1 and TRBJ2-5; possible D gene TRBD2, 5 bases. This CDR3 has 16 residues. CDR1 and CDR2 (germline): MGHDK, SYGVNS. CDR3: CASSELARTSQETQYF. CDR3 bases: TGCGCCAGCAGTGAATTAGCGCGGACTTCCCAAGAGACCCAGTACTTC. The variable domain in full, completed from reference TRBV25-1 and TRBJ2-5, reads EADIYQTPRYLVIGTGKKITLECSQTMGHDKMYWYQQDPGMELHLIHYSYGVNSTEKGDLSSESTVSRIRTEHFPLTLESARPSHTSQYLCASSELARTSQETQYFGPGTRLLVL.